This T cell receptor (beta chain) was recovered during a study of technical replicates of blood from several donors. Clones were read by immunoSEQ multiplex PCR, and TCRdb kept only the in-frame ones, dropping some. The sample records about 89,000 clones, 85% to 95% being singletons. The sequence was collected from a human donor in good health. Sequencing used T cells isolated from PBMCs.

CDR3 amino acids: CASTSGTGLNAYNEQFF. As DNA, the CDR3 is TGTGCCAGCACCTCGGGGACAGGGTTAAATGCCTACAATGAGCAGTTCTTC. The chain employs TRBV5-4 and TRBJ2-1, with TRBD1 matching 9 bases. V was clipped by 6 bases and J by 2 bases; unmatched bases: 12. Germline values: CDR1 SGHNT, CDR2 YYREEE (reference sequence). This CDR3 spans 17 amino acids.